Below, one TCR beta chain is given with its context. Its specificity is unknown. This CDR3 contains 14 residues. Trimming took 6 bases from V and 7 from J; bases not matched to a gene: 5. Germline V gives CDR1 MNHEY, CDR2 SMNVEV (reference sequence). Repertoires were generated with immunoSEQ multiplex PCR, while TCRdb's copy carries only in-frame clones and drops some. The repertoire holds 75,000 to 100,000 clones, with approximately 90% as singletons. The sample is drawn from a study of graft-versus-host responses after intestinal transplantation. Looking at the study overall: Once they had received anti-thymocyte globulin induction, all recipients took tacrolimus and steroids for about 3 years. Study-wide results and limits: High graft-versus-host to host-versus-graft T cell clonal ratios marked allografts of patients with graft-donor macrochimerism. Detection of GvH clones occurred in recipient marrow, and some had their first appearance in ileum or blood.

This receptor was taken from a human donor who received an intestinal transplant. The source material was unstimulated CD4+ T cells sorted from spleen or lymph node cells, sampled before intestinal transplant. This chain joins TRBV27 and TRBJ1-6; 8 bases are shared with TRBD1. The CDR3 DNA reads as TGTGCCAGCAGCATGACAGGGGCGAATTCACCCCTCCACTTT. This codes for CASSMTGANSPLHF.